Listed below are T cell receptor beta chains from one sample, sequenced in a study of blood T cell repertoires in COVID-19. TCRdb's table, derived via immunoSEQ multiplex PCR, lists solely in-frame clones and lacks some. Here the sample spans around 11,000 clones, roughly 88% being singletons. The sequencing input was peripheral blood. The receptors shown here come from a human donor in a cohort sampled during active COVID-19. Both conserved end residues are part of each CDR3. The D gene is left open where the match is weak. A clone size is listed for some rows: how often the clone was seen (once, few, many), or a class if it is expanded.

D gene: TRBD1; clone size: .; V gene: TRBV27; J gene: TRBJ1-1; CDR3 protein: CASSTLRGAGGLNTEAFF; CDR3 DNA: TGTGCCAGCAGTACACTTCGTGGGGCAGGGGGATTGAACACTGAAGCTTTCTTT
D gene: .; clone size: .; V gene: TRBV7-3; J gene: TRBJ1-1; CDR3 protein: CASSLTPRTENTEAFF; CDR3 DNA: TGTGCCAGCAGCTTAACCCCCCGGACAGAAAACACTGAAGCTTTCTTT
D gene: .; clone size: .; V gene: TRBV9; J gene: TRBJ2-1; CDR3 protein: CASSVDLAAQKPHGEQFF; CDR3 DNA: TGTGCCAGCAGCGTAGATTTGGCGGCCCAAAAGCCTCACGGTGAGCAGTTCTTC
D gene: TRBD2; clone size: .; V gene: TRBV7-9; J gene: TRBJ2-1; CDR3 protein: CASSLAWTSEGHEQFF; CDR3 DNA: TGTGCCAGCAGCTTAGCTTGGACTAGCGAGGGCCATGAGCAGTTCTTC
D gene: .; clone size: .; V gene: TRBV30; J gene: TRBJ1-1; CDR3 protein: CAWEPTGSTEAFF; CDR3 DNA: TGTGCCTGGGAACCTACAGGGTCCACTGAAGCTTTCTTT
D gene: .; clone size: .; V gene: TRBV10-2; J gene: TRBJ1-1; CDR3 protein: CASRIGEWNTEAFF; CDR3 DNA: TGCGCCAGCAGAATCGGGGAGTGGAACACTGAAGCTTTCTTT
D gene: TRBD1; clone size: few; V gene: TRBV6-6; J gene: TRBJ1-5; CDR3 protein: CASSQGGNQPQHF; CDR3 DNA: TGTGCCAGCAGTCAGGGGGGCAATCAGCCCCAGCATTTT
D gene: TRBD1; clone size: .; V gene: TRBV7-9; J gene: TRBJ1-5; CDR3 protein: CASSRTGGNQPQHF; CDR3 DNA: TGTGCCAGCAGCCGCACAGGGGGGAATCAGCCCCAGCATTTT
D gene: TRBD2; clone size: .; V gene: TRBV6-5; J gene: TRBJ2-5; CDR3 protein: CASSQLLGRGETQYF; CDR3 DNA: TGTGCCAGCAGCCAACTTTTGGGGCGGGGGGAGACCCAGTACTTC
D gene: .; clone size: .; V gene: TRBV29-1; J gene: TRBJ2-2; CDR3 protein: CSVAVSGSATGELFF; CDR3 DNA: TGCAGCGTTGCTGTTTCCGGGAGCGCCACCGGGGAGCTGTTTTTT
D gene: .; clone size: .; V gene: TRBV15; J gene: TRBJ1-1; CDR3 protein: CATSRVATAEAFF; CDR3 DNA: TGTGCCACCAGCAGAGTTGCCACGGCTGAAGCTTTCTTT
D gene: TRBD2; clone size: .; V gene: TRBV7-2; J gene: TRBJ2-5; CDR3 protein: CASSLDPSGETQYF; CDR3 DNA: TGTGCCAGCAGCTTGGATCCTAGCGGAGAGACCCAGTACTTC